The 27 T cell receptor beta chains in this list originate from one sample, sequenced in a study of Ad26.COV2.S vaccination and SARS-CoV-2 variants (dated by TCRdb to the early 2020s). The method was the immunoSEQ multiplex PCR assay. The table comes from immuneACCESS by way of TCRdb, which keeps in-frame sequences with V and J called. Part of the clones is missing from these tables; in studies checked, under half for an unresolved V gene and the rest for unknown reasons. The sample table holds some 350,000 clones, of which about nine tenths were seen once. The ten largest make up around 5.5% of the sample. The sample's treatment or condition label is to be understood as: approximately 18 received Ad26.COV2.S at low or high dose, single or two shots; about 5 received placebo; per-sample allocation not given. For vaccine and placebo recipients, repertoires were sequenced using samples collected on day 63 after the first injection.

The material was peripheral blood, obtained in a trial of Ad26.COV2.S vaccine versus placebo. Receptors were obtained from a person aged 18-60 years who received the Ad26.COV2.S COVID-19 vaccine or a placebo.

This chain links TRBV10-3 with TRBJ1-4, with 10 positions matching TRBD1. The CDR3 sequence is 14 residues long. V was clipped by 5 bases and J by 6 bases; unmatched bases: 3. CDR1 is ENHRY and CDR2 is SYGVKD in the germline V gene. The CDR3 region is CAISRDRGYEKLFF. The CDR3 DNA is TGTGCCATCAGTAGGGACAGGGGATATGAAAAACTGTTTTTT.

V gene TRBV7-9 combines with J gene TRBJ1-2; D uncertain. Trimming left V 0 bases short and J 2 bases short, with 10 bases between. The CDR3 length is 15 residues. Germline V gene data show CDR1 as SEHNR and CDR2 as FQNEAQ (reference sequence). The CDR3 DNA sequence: TGTGCCAGCAGCTTAGCGCCGAAAGAGAACTATGGCTACACCTTC. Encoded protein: CASSLAPKENYGYTF.

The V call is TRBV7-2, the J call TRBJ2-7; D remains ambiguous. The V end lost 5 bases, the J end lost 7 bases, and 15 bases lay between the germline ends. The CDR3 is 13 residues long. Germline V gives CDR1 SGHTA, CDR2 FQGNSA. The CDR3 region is CASSNSGRKEQYF. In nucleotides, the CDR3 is TGTGCCAGCAGCAACTCCGGCCGGAAAGAGCAGTACTTC.

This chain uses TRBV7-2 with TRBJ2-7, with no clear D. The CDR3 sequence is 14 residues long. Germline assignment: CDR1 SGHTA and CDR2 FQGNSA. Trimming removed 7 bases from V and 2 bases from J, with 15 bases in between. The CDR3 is CASTPPSQPYEQYF. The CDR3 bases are TGTGCCAGCACACCCCCGAGCCAGCCCTACGAGCAGTACTTC.

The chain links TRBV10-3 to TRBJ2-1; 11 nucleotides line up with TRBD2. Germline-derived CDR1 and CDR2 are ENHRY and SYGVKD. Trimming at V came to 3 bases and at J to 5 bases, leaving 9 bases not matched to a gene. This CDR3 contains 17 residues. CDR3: CAISEVPGTSGDNEQFF. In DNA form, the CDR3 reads TGTGCCATCAGTGAAGTTCCTGGGACTAGCGGTGACAATGAGCAGTTCTTC.

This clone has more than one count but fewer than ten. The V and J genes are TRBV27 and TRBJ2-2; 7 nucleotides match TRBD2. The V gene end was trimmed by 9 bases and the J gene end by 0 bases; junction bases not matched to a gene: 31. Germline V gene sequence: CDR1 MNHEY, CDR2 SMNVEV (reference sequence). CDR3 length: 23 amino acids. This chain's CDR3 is CASHPWREYSRWGKAANTGELFF. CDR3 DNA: TGTGCCAGTCACCCCTGGCGGGAGTACTCGCGATGGGGAAAAGCCGCGAACACCGGGGAGCTGTTTTTT.

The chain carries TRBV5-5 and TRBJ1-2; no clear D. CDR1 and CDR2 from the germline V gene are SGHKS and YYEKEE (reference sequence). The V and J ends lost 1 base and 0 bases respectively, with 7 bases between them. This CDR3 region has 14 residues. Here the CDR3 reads CASSLIAANYGYTF. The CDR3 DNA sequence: TGTGCCAGCAGCTTGATTGCGGCTAACTATGGCTACACCTTC. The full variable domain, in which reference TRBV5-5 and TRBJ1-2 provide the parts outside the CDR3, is DAGVTQSPTHLIKTRGQQVTLRCSPISGHKSVSWYQQVLGQGPQFIFQYYEKEERGRGNFPDRFSARQFPNYSSELNVNALLLGDSALYLCASSLIAANYGYTFGSGTRLTVV.

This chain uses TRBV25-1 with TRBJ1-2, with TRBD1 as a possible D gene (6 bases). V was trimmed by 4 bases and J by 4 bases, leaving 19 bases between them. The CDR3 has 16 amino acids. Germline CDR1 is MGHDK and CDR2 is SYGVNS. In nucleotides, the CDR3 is TGTGCCAGCAGTGCGTCTCCTGAGACAGGCTCCTATGGCTACACCTTC. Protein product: CASSASPETGSYGYTF.

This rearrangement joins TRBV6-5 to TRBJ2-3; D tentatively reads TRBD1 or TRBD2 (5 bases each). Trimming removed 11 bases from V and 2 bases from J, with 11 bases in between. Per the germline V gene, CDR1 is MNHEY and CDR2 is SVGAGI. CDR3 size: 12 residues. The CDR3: CAGGTPTDTQYF. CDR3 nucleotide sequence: TGTGCCGGGGGTACACCCACAGATACGCAGTATTTT.

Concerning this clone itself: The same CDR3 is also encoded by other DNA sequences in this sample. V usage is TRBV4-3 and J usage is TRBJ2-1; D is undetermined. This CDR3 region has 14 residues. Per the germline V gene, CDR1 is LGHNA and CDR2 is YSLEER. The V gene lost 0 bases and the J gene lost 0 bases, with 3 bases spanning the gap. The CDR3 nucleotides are TGCGCCAGCAGCCAAGATAGCTCCTACAATGAGCAGTTCTTC. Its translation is CASSQDSSYNEQFF.

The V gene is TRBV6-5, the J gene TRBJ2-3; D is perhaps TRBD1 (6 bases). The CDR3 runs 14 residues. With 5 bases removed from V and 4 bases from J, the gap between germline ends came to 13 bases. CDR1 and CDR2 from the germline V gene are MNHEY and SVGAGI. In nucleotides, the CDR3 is TGTGCCAGCAGTACTCACAGGGTGGCAGATACGCAGTATTTT. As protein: CASSTHRVADTQYF.

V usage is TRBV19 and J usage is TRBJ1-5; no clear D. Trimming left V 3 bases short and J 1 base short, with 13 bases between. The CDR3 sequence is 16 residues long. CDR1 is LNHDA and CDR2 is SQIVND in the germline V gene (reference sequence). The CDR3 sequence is CASSIRREVSNQPQHF. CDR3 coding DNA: TGTGCCAGTAGTATCCGTCGCGAGGTAAGCAATCAGCCCCAGCATTTT.

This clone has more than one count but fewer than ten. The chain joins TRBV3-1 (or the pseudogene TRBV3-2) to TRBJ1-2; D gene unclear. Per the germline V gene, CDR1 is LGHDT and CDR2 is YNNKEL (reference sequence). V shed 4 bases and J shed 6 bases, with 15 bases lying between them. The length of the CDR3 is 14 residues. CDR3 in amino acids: CASSLTSEYDGYTF. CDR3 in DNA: TGTGCCAGCAGCCTTACGTCAGAATACGATGGCTACACCTTC.

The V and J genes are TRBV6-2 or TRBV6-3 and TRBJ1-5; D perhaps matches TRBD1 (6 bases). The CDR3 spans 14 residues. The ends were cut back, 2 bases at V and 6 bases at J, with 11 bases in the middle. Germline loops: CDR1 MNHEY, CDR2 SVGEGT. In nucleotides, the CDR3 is TGTGCCAGCAGTTACCCTACGACAGGTCAGCCCCAGCATTTT. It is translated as CASSYPTTGQPQHF.

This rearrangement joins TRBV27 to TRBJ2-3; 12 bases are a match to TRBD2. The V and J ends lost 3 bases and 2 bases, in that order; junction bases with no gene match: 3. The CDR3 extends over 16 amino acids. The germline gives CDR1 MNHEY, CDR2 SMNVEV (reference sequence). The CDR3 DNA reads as TGTGCCAGCAGTTTCGGACTAGCGGGATTCACAGATACGCAGTATTTT. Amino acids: CASSFGLAGFTDTQYF.

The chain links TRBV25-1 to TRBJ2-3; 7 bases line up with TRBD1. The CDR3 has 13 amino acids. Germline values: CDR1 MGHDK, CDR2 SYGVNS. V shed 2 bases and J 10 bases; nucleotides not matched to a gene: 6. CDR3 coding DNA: TGTGCCAGCAGTGAACGCCGACAGGGAGCGCAGTATTTT. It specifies CASSERRQGAQYF.

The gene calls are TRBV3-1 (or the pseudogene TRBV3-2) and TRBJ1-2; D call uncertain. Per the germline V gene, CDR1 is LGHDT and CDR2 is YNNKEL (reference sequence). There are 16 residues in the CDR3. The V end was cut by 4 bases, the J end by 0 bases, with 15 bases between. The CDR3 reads CASSLNGGSTNYGYTF. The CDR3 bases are TGTGCCAGCAGCCTAAACGGTGGGAGTACTAACTATGGCTACACCTTC.

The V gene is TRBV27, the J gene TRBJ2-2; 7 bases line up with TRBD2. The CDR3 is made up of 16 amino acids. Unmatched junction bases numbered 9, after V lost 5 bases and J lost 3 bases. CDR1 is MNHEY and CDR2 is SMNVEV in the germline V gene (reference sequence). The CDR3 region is CASSHLAARDTGELFF. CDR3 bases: TGTGCCAGCAGTCATCTAGCGGCGAGGGACACCGGGGAGCTGTTTTTT.

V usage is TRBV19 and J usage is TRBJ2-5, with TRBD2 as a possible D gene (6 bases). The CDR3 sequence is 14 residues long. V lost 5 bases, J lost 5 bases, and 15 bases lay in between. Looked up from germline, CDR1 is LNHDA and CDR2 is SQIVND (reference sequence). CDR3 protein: CASSQGLSGETQYF. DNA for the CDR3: TGTGCCAGTAGTCAGGGACTGTCTGGGGAGACCCAGTACTTC.

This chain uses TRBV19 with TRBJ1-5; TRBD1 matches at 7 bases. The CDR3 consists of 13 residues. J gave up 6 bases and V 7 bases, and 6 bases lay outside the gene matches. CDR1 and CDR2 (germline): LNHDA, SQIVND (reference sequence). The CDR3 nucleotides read TGTGCCAGTACAGGGGGACCGGGTCAGCCCCAGCATTTT. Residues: CASTGGPGQPQHF.

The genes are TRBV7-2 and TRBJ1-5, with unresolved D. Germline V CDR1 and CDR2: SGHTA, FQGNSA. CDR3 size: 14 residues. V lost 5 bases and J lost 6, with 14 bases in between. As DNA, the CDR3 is TGTGCCAGCAGCCCACGCCGATCCGGTCAGCCCCAGCATTTT. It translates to CASSPRRSGQPQHF.

The CDR3 spells CASALSLFERGPHQPQHF. CDR3 nucleotides: TGTGCTAGTGCCTTGAGCCTATTTGAGAGGGGCCCTCATCAGCCCCAGCATTTT. This chain connects TRBV12-5 to TRBJ1-5, with D perhaps matching TRBD1 (5 bases). V was cut by 7 bases and J by 5 bases, with 27 bases left in between. Germline assignment: CDR1 LGHNT and CDR2 FRNRAP. There are 18 residues in the CDR3.

The CDR3 is CASSQDHRVTGELFF. As DNA, the CDR3 is TGTGCCAGTAGCCAGGACCATAGGGTCACCGGGGAGCTGTTTTTT. The rearrangement joins TRBV19 to TRBJ2-2, with D unclear. This CDR3 spans 15 amino acids. Germline loops: CDR1 LNHDA, CDR2 SQIVND (reference sequence). V was cut by 6 bases and J by 4 bases, with 15 bases left in between.

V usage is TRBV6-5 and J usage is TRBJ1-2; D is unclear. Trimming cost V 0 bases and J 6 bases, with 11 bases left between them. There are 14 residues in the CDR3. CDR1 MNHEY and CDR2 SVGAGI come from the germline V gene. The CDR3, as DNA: TGTGCCAGCAGTTACTCTAGACGCGGGGATGGCTACACCTTC. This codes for CASSYSRRGDGYTF.

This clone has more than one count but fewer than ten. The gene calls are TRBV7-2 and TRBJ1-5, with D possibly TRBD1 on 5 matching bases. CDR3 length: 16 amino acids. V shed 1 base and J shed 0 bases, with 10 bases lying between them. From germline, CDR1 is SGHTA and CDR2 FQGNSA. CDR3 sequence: CASSLDPGNSNQPQHF. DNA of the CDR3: TGTGCCAGCAGCTTAGATCCAGGGAATAGCAATCAGCCCCAGCATTTT.

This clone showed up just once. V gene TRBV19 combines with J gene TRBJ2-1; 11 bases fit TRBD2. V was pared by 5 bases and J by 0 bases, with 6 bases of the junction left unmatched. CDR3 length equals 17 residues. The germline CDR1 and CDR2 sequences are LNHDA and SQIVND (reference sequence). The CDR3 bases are TGTGCCAGTAGTCATACTAGCGGGAGTGACTCCTACAATGAGCAGTTCTTC. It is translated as CASSHTSGSDSYNEQFF.

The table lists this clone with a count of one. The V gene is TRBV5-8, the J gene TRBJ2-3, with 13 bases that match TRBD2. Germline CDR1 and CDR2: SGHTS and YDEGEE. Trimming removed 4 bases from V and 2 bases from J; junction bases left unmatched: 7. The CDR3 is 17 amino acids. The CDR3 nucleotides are TGTGCCAGCAGCACCGGGACTAGCGGGACGATCACAGATACGCAGTATTTT. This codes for CASSTGTSGTITDTQYF.